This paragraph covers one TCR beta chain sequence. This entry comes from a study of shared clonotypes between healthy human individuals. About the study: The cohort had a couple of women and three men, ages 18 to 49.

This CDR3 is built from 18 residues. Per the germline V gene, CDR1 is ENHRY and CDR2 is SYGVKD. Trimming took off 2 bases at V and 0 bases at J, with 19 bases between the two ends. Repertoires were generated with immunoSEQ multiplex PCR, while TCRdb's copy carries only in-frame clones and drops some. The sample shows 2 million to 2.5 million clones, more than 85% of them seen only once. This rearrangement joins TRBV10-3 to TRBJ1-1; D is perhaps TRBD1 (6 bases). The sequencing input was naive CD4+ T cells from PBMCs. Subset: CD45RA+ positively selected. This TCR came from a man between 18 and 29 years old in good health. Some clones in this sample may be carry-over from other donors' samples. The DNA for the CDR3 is TGTGCCATCAGTGAGACCCGAGAAACAGGGCCAATGAACACTGAAGCTTTCTTT. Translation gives CAISETRETGPMNTEAFF.